The 2 T cell receptor beta chains below all came from one sample that was sequenced in a study of early T cells in non-severe SARS-CoV-2 infection. TCRdb called the 5' RACE reads again in MiXCR, with one record for every CDR3 protein. The repertoire has some 62,000 distinct CDR3 sequences, almost 9% of them found once; the top ten carry 13%. Here the sequenced sample was whole blood, taken at baseline. These TCRs come from an adult who was a healthcare worker with PCR-confirmed SARS-CoV-2 infection or an uninfected control (not recorded which).

V gene TRBV6-5 combines with J gene TRBJ2-7; D uncertain. Germline assignment: CDR1 MNHEY and CDR2 SVGAGI. The CDR3 consists of 13 residues. V lost 4 bases, J lost 2 bases, and 9 bases lay in between. Here the CDR3 DNA reads TGTGCCAGCAGTTTGGACCCGACCTACGAGCAGTACTTC. The encoded protein is CASSLDPTYEQYF.

The chain employs TRBV18 and TRBJ2-7; 11 bases line up with TRBD2. The V segment lost 1 base and the J segment 1 base; nucleotides outside the gene matches: 0. The germline V gene has CDR1 KGHSH and CDR2 LQKENI. The CDR3 extends over 15 amino acids. The CDR3 DNA reads TGTGCCAGCTCACCACTAGCGGGAGGGTCCTACGAGCAGTACTTC. This codes for CASSPLAGGSYEQYF.